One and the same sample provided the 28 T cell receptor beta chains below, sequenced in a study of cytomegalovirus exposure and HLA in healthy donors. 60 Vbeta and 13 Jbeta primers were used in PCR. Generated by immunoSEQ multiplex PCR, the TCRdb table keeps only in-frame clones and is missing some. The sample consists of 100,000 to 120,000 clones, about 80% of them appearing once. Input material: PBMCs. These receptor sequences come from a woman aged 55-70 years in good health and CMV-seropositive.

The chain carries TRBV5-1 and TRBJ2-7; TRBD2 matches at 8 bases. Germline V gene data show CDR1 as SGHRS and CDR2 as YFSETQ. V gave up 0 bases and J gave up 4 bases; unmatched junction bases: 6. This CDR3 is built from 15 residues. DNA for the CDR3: TGCGCCAGCAGCTTGGGAGCTAGCGGGCCTTACGAGCAGTACTTC. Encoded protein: CASSLGASGPYEQYF. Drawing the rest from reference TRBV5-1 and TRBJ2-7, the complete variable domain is KAGVTQTPRYLIKTRGQQVTLSCSPISGHRSVSWYQQTPGQGLQFLFEYFSETQRNKGNFPGRFSGRQFSNSRSEMNVSTLELGDSALYLCASSLGASGPYEQYFGPGTRLTVT.

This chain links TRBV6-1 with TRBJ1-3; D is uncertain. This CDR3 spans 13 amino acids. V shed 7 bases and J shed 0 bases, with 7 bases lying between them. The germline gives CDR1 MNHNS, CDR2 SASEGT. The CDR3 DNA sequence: TGTGCCAGCATAGTGATCTCTGGAAACACCATATATTTT. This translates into CASIVISGNTIYF.

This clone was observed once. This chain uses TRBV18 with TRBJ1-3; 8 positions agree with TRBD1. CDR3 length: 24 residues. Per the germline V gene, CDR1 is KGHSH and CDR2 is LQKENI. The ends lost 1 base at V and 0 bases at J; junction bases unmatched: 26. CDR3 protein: CASSPRILLFGTGKKLSSGNTIYF. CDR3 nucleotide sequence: TGTGCCAGCTCACCACGTATCTTGTTGTTTGGGACAGGAAAAAAGCTCTCCTCTGGAAACACCATATATTTT.

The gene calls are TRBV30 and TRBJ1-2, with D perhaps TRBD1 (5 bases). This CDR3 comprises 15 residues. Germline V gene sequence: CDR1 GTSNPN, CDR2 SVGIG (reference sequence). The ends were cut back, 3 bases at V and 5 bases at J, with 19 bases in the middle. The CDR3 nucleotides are TGTGCCTGGAGCGCATCGGACACCAGGAAATATGGCTACACCTTC. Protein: CAWSASDTRKYGYTF. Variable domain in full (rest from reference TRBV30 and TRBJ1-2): SQTIHQWPATLVQPVGSPLSLECTVEGTSNPNLYWYRQAAGRGLQLLFYSVGIGQISSEVPQNLSASRPQDRQFILSSKKLLLSDSGFYLCAWSASDTRKYGYTFGSGTRLTVV.

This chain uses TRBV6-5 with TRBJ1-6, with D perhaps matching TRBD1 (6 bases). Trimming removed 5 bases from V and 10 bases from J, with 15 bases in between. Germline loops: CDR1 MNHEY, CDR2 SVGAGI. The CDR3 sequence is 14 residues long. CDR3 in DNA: TGTGCCAGCAGTCCACAGGGCCCGAGGTCACCCCTCCACTTT. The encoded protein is CASSPQGPRSPLHF.

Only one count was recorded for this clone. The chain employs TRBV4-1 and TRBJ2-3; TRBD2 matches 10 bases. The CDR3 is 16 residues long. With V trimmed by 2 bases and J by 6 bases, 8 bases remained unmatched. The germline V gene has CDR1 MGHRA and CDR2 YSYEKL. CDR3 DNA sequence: TGCGCCAGCAGCCAACCCCTAGCGGGAGCTTCTGATACGCAGTATTTT. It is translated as CASSQPLAGASDTQYF.

The CDR3 reads CALQDYRQNSNQPQHF. CDR3 DNA: TGTGCCTTACAGGATTATAGACAGAATAGCAATCAGCCCCAGCATTTT. The V call is TRBV28, the J call TRBJ1-5; D perhaps matches TRBD1 (5 bases). Germline lookup yields CDR1 MDHEN and CDR2 SYDVKM. The CDR3 is 16 residues long. Trimming stripped 11 bases from V and 0 bases from J, with 20 bases between. Drawing the rest from reference TRBV28 and TRBJ1-5, the complete variable domain is DVKVTQSSRYLVKRTGEKVFLECVQDMDHENMFWYRQDPGLGLRLIYFSYDVKMKEKGDIPEGYSVSREKKERFSLILESASTNQTSMYLCALQDYRQNSNQPQHFGDGTRLSIL.

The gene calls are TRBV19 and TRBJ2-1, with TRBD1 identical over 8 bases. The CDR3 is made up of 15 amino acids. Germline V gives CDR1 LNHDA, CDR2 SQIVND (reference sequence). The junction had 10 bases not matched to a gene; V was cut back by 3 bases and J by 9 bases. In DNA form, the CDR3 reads TGTGCCAGTAGTATCCTGGCAGGGGGCAGGGGTGAGCAGTTCTTC. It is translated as CASSILAGGRGEQFF.

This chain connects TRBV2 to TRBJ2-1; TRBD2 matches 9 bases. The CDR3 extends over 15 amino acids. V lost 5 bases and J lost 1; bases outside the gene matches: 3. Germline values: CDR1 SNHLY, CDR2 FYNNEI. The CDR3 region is CASSKTSGSYNEQFF. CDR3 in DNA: TGTGCCAGCAGTAAAACTAGCGGGTCCTACAATGAGCAGTTCTTC.

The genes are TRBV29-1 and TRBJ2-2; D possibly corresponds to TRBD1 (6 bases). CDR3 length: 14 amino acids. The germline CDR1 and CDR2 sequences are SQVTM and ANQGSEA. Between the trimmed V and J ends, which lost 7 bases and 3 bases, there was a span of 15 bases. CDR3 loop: CSATKGVHTGELFF. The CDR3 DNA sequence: TGCAGCGCAACCAAGGGGGTGCACACCGGGGAGCTGTTTTTT.

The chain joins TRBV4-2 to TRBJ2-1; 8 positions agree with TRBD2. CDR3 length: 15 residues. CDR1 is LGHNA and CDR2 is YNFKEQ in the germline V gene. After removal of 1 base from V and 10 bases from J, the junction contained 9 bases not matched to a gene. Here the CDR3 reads CASSQGRSGGEEQFF. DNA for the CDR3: TGTGCCAGCAGCCAAGGGAGGTCGGGAGGGGAGGAGCAGTTCTTC.

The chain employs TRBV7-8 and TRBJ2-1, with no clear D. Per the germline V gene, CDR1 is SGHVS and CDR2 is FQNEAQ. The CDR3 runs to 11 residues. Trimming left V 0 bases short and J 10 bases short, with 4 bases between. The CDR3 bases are TGTGCCAGCAGCTTAGCCTTGGAGCAGTTCTTC. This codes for CASSLALEQFF.

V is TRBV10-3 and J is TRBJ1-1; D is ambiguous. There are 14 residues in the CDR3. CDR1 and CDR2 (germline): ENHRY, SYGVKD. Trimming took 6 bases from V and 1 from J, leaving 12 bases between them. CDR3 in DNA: TGTGCCATCAGGGAAACAGAAAAGAACACTGAAGCTTTCTTT. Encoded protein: CAIRETEKNTEAFF.

CDR3 bases: TGTGCCAGCAGCTCCTGGACTAGCGGGAGTCCAGATACGCAGTATTTT. Protein product: CASSSWTSGSPDTQYF. This chain joins TRBV5-4 and TRBJ2-3, with 13 bases aligning to TRBD2. J gave up 4 bases and V 3 bases, and 5 bases lay outside the gene matches. This CDR3 comprises 16 residues. In germline, CDR1 is SGHNT, CDR2 YYREEE (reference sequence).

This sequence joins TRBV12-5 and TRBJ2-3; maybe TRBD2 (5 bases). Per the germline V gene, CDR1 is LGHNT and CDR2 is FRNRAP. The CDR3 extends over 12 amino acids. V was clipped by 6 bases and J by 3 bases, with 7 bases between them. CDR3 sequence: CASGRGTDTQYF. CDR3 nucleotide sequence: TGTGCTAGTGGGCGCGGGACAGATACGCAGTATTTT.

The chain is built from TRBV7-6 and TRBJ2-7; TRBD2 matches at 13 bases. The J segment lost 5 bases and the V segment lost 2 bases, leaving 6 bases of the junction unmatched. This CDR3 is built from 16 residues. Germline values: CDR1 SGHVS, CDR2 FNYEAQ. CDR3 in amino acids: CASSLSTSGRAHEQYF. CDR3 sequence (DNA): TGTGCCAGCAGCTTATCTACTAGCGGGAGGGCCCACGAGCAGTACTTC.

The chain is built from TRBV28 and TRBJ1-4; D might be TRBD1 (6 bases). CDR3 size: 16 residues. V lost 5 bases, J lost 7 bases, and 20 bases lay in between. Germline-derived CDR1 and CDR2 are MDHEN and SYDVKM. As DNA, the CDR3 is TGTGCCAGCAGTCCATCCTACAGGGCGGCGAGTGAAAAACTGTTTTTT. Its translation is CASSPSYRAASEKLFF.

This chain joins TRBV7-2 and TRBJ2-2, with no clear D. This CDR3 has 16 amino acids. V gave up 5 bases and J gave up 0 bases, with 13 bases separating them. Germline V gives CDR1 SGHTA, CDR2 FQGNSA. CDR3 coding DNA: TGTGCCAGCAGCCCTCACCAGTTCGCGAACACCGGGGAGCTGTTTTTT. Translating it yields CASSPHQFANTGELFF.

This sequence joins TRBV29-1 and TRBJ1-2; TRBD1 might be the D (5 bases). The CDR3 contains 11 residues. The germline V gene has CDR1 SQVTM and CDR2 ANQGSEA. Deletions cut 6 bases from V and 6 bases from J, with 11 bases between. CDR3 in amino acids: CSVSGTHGYTF. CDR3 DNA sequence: TGCAGCGTCAGCGGGACTCATGGCTACACCTTC. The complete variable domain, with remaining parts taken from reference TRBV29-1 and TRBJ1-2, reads SAVISQKPSRDICQRGTSLTIQCQVDSQVTMMFWYRQQPGQSLTLIATANQGSEATYESGFVIDKFPISRPNLTFSTLTVSNMSPEDSSIYLCSVSGTHGYTFGSGTRLTVV.

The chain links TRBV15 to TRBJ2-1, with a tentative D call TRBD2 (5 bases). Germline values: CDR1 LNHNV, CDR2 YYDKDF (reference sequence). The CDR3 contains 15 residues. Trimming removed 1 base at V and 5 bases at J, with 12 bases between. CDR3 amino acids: CATSRGWELNNEQFF. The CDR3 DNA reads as TGTGCCACCAGCAGAGGGTGGGAGCTCAACAATGAGCAGTTCTTC. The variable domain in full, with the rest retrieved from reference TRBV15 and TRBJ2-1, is DAMVIQNPRYQVTQFGKPVTLSCSQTLNHNVMYWYQQKSSQAPKLLFHYYDKDFNNEADTPDNFQSRRPNTSFCFLDIRSPGLGDTAMYLCATSRGWELNNEQFFGPGTRLTVL.

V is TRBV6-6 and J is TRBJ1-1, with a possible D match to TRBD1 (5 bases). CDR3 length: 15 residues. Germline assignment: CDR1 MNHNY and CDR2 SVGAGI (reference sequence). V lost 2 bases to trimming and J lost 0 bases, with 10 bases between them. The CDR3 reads CASSYGAYMNTEAFF. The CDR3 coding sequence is TGTGCCAGCAGTTACGGGGCATACATGAACACTGAAGCTTTCTTT.

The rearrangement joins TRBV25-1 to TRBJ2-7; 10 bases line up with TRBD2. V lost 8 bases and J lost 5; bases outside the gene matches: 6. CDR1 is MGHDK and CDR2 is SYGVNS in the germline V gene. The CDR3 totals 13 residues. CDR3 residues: CASQIAGGNEQYF. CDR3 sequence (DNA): TGTGCCAGCCAAATAGCGGGAGGTAACGAGCAGTACTTC.

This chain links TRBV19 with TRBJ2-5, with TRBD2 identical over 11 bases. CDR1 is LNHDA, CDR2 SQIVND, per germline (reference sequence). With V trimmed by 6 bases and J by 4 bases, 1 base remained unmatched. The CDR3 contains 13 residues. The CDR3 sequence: CASSGLAGETQYF. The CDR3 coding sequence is TGTGCCAGTAGCGGACTAGCGGGAGAGACCCAGTACTTC.

The CDR3 loop reads CASSQEIGRQGGETQYF. The CDR3 DNA reads as TGTGCCAGCAGCCAAGAGATCGGCAGGCAGGGAGGAGAGACCCAGTACTTC. V gene TRBV4-2 combines with J gene TRBJ2-5; D perhaps matches TRBD2 (6 bases). Germline V gives CDR1 LGHNA, CDR2 YNFKEQ. This CDR3 has 17 amino acids. V lost 0 bases and J lost 4, with 18 bases in between.

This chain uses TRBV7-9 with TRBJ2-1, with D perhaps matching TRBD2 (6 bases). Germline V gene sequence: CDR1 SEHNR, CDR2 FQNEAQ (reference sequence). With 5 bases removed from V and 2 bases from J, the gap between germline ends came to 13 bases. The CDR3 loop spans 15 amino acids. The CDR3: CASSPVAGTYNEQFF. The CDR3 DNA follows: TGTGCCAGCAGCCCCGTTGCGGGAACCTACAATGAGCAGTTCTTC.

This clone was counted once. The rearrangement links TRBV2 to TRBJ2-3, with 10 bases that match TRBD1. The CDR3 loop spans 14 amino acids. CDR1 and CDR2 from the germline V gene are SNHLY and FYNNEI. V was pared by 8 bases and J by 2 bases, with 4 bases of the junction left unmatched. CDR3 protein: CASGGQGLTDTQYF. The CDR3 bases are TGTGCCAGCGGGGGACAGGGGCTCACAGATACGCAGTATTTT.

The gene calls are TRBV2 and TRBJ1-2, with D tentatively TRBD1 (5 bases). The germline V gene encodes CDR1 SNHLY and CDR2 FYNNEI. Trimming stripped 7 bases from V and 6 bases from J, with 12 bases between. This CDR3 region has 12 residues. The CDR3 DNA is TGTGCCAGCACTGACGACAGCCATGGCTACACCTTC. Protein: CASTDDSHGYTF.

CDR3: CAISEQGQGGGEAFF. In nucleotides, the CDR3 is TGTGCCATCAGTGAGCAAGGACAGGGTGGGGGGGAAGCTTTCTTT. V usage is TRBV10-3 and J usage is TRBJ1-1; TRBD1 matches 8 bases. Trimming at V came to 2 bases and at J to 8 bases, leaving 10 bases not matched to a gene. CDR1 and CDR2 (germline): ENHRY, SYGVKD. The CDR3 has 15 residues.